The present T cell receptor (beta chain) was sequenced within a study of blood T cell repertoires in COVID-19. Overall study context: There were acute and convalescent COVID-19 samples, and they came from the United States, Italy and Spain. From T cells, B-cell-depleted T cells, or PBMCs came the material, which was cDNA or gDNA.

Trimming pared 3 bases from V and 7 bases from J, leaving 13 bases between. Germline CDR1 MDHEN, CDR2 SYDVKM. The CDR3 length is 14 residues. Clinical histories supplied by participants themselves formed the basis of cohort assignment. Source study methods: Reference gene primer amplification yielded estimated nucleated cell counts. The repertoire was sequenced with immunoSEQ multiplex PCR; TCRdb's copy has only in-frame clones and lacks some. V and J calls plus clone size are reproduced from that table; the DNA served to infer D and trimming. The data hold a few hundred thousand clones, with about nine tenths observed a single time.

The chain has TRBV28 and TRBJ1-3; TRBD1 is a possible D gene (5 bases). Sequencing input: PBMCs or T cells enriched from blood (not recorded which). The origin of this receptor is a woman in her fifties or sixties who had been exposed to COVID-19. For the CDR3, the DNA is TGTGCCAGCAGTTTCACCGGGACTGAGAACACCATATATTTT. Protein product: CASSFTGTENTIYF.